The text below deals with one T cell receptor beta chain. Profiling relied on immunoSEQ multiplex PCR, and the TCRdb table lists in-frame clones only, not all of them. The table has about 380,000 clones, around 95% seen once. The data belong to a study of shared T cell receptors in the human thymus. The germline CDR1 and CDR2 sequences are LNHDA and SQIVND (reference sequence). V was shortened by 8 bases and J by 1 base, with 17 bases between the two germline ends. This CDR3 contains 16 residues. The sample consisted of thymocytes. The chain recombines TRBV19 with TRBJ2-2; TRBD2 is a possible D gene (6 bases). The clonotype was recovered from a human donor. CDR3 nucleotides: TGTGCCAGTGGAGGGCGTCCCGCCGTGAACACCGGGGAGCTGTTTTTT. This encodes CASGGRPAVNTGELFF.